Listed below are T cell receptor beta chains from one sample, sequenced in a study of T cells expressing NK-cell markers. TCRdb derives one entry per CDR3 protein from the 5' RACE reads, leaving out DNA. This sample's table has about 260,000 distinct CDR3 sequences. The specimen sequenced was blood T cells: a sorted CD56 or NKG2C T cell subset, CD4+ or CD8+ T cells, or bulk PBMC T cells (not recorded which). The receptors shown here come from a man younger than 35 in good health. CDR3s include the opening cysteine and the closing phenylalanine or tryptophan.

V gene: TRBV27
J gene: TRBJ2-1
CDR3 protein: CASSSLRLAGSYNEQFF

V gene: TRBV5-1
J gene: TRBJ1-6
CDR3 protein: CASSFEQGSPLHF

V gene: TRBV4-2
J gene: TRBJ2-3
CDR3 protein: CASSQDRVREGLADTQYF

V gene: TRBV19
J gene: TRBJ1-4
CDR3 protein: CASSIGDRAGGEKLFF

V gene: TRBV28
J gene: TRBJ2-7
CDR3 protein: CASLQGWGPYEQYF

V gene: TRBV29-1
J gene: TRBJ2-3
CDR3 protein: CSVPPPDHRTDTQYF

V gene: TRBV4-2
J gene: TRBJ2-1
CDR3 protein: CASSQEREGVGEQFF

V gene: TRBV10-2
J gene: TRBJ2-4
CDR3 protein: CASSGTATNIQYF

V gene: TRBV7-3
J gene: TRBJ2-7
CDR3 protein: CASSAGHFDEQYF

V gene: TRBV18
J gene: TRBJ2-5
CDR3 protein: CATNQAGETQYF

V gene: TRBV3-1
J gene: TRBJ2-1
CDR3 protein: CASSQLYEQFF

V gene: TRBV29-1
J gene: TRBJ2-3
CDR3 protein: CSVVVRTPTDTQYF

V gene: TRBV5-5
J gene: TRBJ2-3
CDR3 protein: CASSFQGPGPPGTDTQYF

V gene: TRBV4-1
J gene: TRBJ2-1
CDR3 protein: CASSRGTSPRDEQFF

V gene: TRBV6-1
J gene: TRBJ2-2
CDR3 protein: CASSPGHEIPGELFF

V gene: TRBV5-1
J gene: TRBJ2-1
CDR3 protein: CASSSRGNYNEQFF

V gene: TRBV5-4
J gene: TRBJ1-4
CDR3 protein: CASSSWEGGATNEKLFF

V gene: TRBV20-1
J gene: TRBJ2-1
CDR3 protein: CSAVTGGRVYEQFF

V gene: TRBV29-1
J gene: TRBJ2-5
CDR3 protein: CSGSTTSEQETQYF

V gene: TRBV20-1
J gene: TRBJ2-7
CDR3 protein: CSATTGEYENRYF

V gene: TRBV5-4
J gene: TRBJ1-1
CDR3 protein: CASSLDQGARTEAFF

V gene: TRBV7-9
J gene: TRBJ2-1
CDR3 protein: CASSWGTYYNEQFF

V gene: TRBV15
J gene: TRBJ2-3
CDR3 protein: CATSRGEGIRTDTQYF

V gene: TRBV7-8
J gene: TRBJ1-1
CDR3 protein: CASSLVAGVGYGLVNTEAFF

V gene: TRBV6-1
J gene: TRBJ2-3
CDR3 protein: CASRKPLGLVATDTQYF

V gene: TRBV20-1
J gene: TRBJ1-2
CDR3 protein: CSATTRGDGYTF

V gene: TRBV6-5
J gene: TRBJ2-1
CDR3 protein: CASSYSSGVEQFF

V gene: TRBV7-2
J gene: TRBJ1-1
CDR3 protein: CASTERLGTEAFF

V gene: TRBV12-3/TRBV12-4
J gene: TRBJ2-7
CDR3 protein: CASSQQGLISYEQYF

V gene: TRBV11-2
J gene: TRBJ2-5
CDR3 protein: CASSLQGGRETQYF

V gene: TRBV6-1
J gene: TRBJ2-4
CDR3 protein: CASSRDTAIAKNIQYF

V gene: TRBV11-2
J gene: TRBJ2-3
CDR3 protein: CASSLGGTSGSGPTDTQYF

V gene: TRBV11-3
J gene: TRBJ2-3
CDR3 protein: CASSQGQGSDTQYF

V gene: TRBV27
J gene: TRBJ2-5
CDR3 protein: CASSLNRDTFRETQYF

V gene: TRBV18
J gene: TRBJ2-5
CDR3 protein: CASSPMAGGRETQYF

V gene: TRBV29-1
J gene: TRBJ1-1
CDR3 protein: CSVGLGDTEAFF

V gene: TRBV12-3/TRBV12-4
J gene: TRBJ1-4
CDR3 protein: CASSTGVLGTNEKLFF

V gene: TRBV6-1
J gene: TRBJ2-1
CDR3 protein: CASSPGGTSGRHEQFF

V gene: TRBV24-1
J gene: TRBJ2-1
CDR3 protein: CATSDFRAGGNEQFF

V gene: TRBV18
J gene: TRBJ1-2
CDR3 protein: CASSPGGSSYGYTF

V gene: TRBV3-1
J gene: TRBJ1-1
CDR3 protein: CASSQDLRGTEAFF

V gene: TRBV7-2
J gene: TRBJ1-5
CDR3 protein: CASSADFQPQHF

V gene: TRBV20-1
J gene: TRBJ1-2
CDR3 protein: CSAGQGRDDYGYTF

V gene: TRBV7-2
J gene: TRBJ1-1
CDR3 protein: CASSPQGQQNTEAFF

V gene: TRBV20-1
J gene: TRBJ2-2
CDR3 protein: CSATTSGRYTGELFF

V gene: TRBV10-3
J gene: TRBJ2-2
CDR3 protein: CAISAHTGELFF

V gene: TRBV5-1
J gene: TRBJ2-1
CDR3 protein: CASSLENEQFF

V gene: TRBV24-1
J gene: TRBJ2-3
CDR3 protein: CATHSGGRALDTQYF

V gene: TRBV6-5
J gene: TRBJ1-5
CDR3 protein: CASSLGPNQPQHF

V gene: TRBV2
J gene: TRBJ1-4
CDR3 protein: CASRYTGKLFF

V gene: TRBV3-1
J gene: TRBJ2-3
CDR3 protein: CASSQVRLTDTQYF

V gene: TRBV6-5
J gene: TRBJ2-2
CDR3 protein: CASSRQTNTGELFF

V gene: TRBV10-3
J gene: TRBJ1-4
CDR3 protein: CAIRQGAEEKLFF

V gene: TRBV7-2
J gene: TRBJ2-7
CDR3 protein: CASSPQTRTGSYEQYF

V gene: TRBV5-6
J gene: TRBJ2-1
CDR3 protein: CASSLGVQEQFF

V gene: TRBV19
J gene: TRBJ1-5
CDR3 protein: CASSIVRDNQPQHF

V gene: TRBV5-4
J gene: TRBJ2-2
CDR3 protein: CASSPQGKGGELFF

V gene: TRBV6-2/TRBV6-3
J gene: TRBJ2-5
CDR3 protein: CASGRALKETQYF

V gene: TRBV9
J gene: TRBJ2-1
CDR3 protein: CASSVLAGKTYNEQFF